These 10 T cell receptor beta chains were sequenced from one sample in a study of cytomegalovirus exposure and HLA in healthy donors. In the PCR, 60 Vbeta and 13 Jbeta primers were used. Sequencing was performed with immunoSEQ multiplex PCR; in TCRdb, only in-frame clones are kept and a portion is missing. The sample has 100,000 to 150,000 clones, about 80% seen once. The sample taken for sequencing was PBMCs. The receptors were sampled from a man younger than 40 in good health and CMV-seropositive.

The chain is built from TRBV15 and TRBJ2-3; TRBD2 aligns across 8 bases. The length of the CDR3 is 17 residues. With 1 base clipped from V and 4 bases from J, the junction kept 10 bases outside the gene matches. Germline CDR1 LNHNV, CDR2 YYDKDF (reference sequence). The CDR3 sequence is CATSRGGEAGGPDTQYF. The DNA of the CDR3 is TGTGCCACCAGCAGAGGGGGGGAGGCGGGGGGACCAGATACGCAGTATTTT.

V gene TRBV5-1 combines with J gene TRBJ2-4; TRBD2 is a possible D gene (7 bases). Trimming left V 1 base short and J 8 bases short, with 16 bases between. This CDR3 is 15 amino acids long. Germline V gene data show CDR1 as SGHRS and CDR2 as YFSETQ. Here the CDR3 reads CASSLSGRGDHIQYF. The CDR3 DNA sequence: TGCGCCAGCAGCTTGTCAGGGAGGGGGGATCACATTCAGTACTTC.

The rearrangement joins TRBV6-5 to TRBJ1-2; possible D gene TRBD1, 6 bases. Germline lookup yields CDR1 MNHEY and CDR2 SVGAGI. The CDR3 extends over 13 amino acids. V dropped 6 bases and J dropped 6 bases, with 14 bases sitting between them. The CDR3 spells CASRDSLQDGYTF. In nucleotides, the CDR3 is TGTGCCAGCAGGGACAGTCTCCAGGATGGCTACACCTTC.

In the case of this clone: Different DNA sequences within this sample yield the same CDR3. This chain joins TRBV9 and TRBJ1-3, with a weak D call TRBD1 (6 bases). The germline CDR1 and CDR2 sequences are SGDLS and YYNGEE. With 0 bases removed from V and 4 bases from J, the gap between germline ends came to 11 bases. CDR3 size: 15 residues. The CDR3 sequence: CASSVGPGEGNTIYF. Written as DNA, the CDR3 is TGTGCCAGCAGCGTAGGTCCAGGGGAGGGAAACACCATATATTTT.

This clone was observed once. The chain has TRBV7-3 and TRBJ2-1; 8 positions agree with TRBD2. Germline V gene sequence: CDR1 SGHTA, CDR2 FQGTGA. The CDR3 has 16 amino acids. V lost 2 bases to trimming and J lost 7 bases; unmatched junction nucleotides: 10. CDR3 sequence reads: CASSLHPAGGMNEQFF. As DNA, the CDR3 is TGTGCCAGCAGCTTACACCCGGCGGGGGGCATGAATGAGCAGTTCTTC.

This chain joins TRBV4-1 and TRBJ1-5, with D uncertain. Trimming stripped 1 base from V and 0 bases from J, with 13 bases between. The CDR3 totals 17 residues. The V gene's germline CDR1 is MGHRA and CDR2 YSYEKL. The CDR3 bases are TGCGCCAGCAGCCAAGTTTACTACCATGTTAGCAATCAGCCCCAGCATTTT. It yields the protein CASSQVYYHVSNQPQHF.

This sequence joins TRBV7-2 and TRBJ1-5, with D maybe TRBD1 (6 bases). The V gene's germline CDR1 is SGHTA and CDR2 FQGNSA. V lost 5 bases and J lost 1, with 15 bases in between. The CDR3 sequence is 16 residues long. DNA of the CDR3: TGTGCCAGCAGCCGCCAGACAGGAACCAGCAATCAGCCCCAGCATTTT. This encodes CASSRQTGTSNQPQHF. Full variable domain (outside the CDR3, taken from reference TRBV7-2 and TRBJ1-5): GAGVSQSPSNKVTEKGKDVELRCDPISGHTALYWYRQSLGQGLEFLIYFQGNSAPDKSGLPSDRFSAERTGGSVSTLTIQRTQQEDSAVYLCASSRQTGTSNQPQHFGDGTRLSIL.

The chain links TRBV6-1 to TRBJ2-3; tentatively, D is TRBD2 (6 bases). Per the germline V gene, CDR1 is MNHNS and CDR2 is SASEGT. The V end lost 6 bases, the J end lost 4 bases, and 11 bases lay between the germline ends. This CDR3 has 13 amino acids. The CDR3 loop reads CASSWGVSDTQYF. CDR3 bases: TGTGCCAGCAGCTGGGGGGTCTCAGATACGCAGTATTTT.

The V call is TRBV2, the J call TRBJ1-5; 7 nucleotides line up with TRBD1. This CDR3 has 13 amino acids. Germline V gene sequence: CDR1 SNHLY, CDR2 FYNNEI. The ends lost 4 bases at V and 6 bases at J; junction bases unmatched: 3. The CDR3 spells CASSVDRAQPQHF. Written as DNA, the CDR3 is TGTGCCAGCAGTGTCGACAGGGCTCAGCCCCAGCATTTT. The full variable domain, completed using reference TRBV2 and TRBJ1-5, is EPEVTQTPSHQVTQMGQEVILRCVPISNHLYFYWYRQILGQKVEFLVSFYNNEISEKSEIFDDQFSVERPDGSNFTLKIRSTKLEDSAMYFCASSVDRAQPQHFGDGTRLSIL.

This clone was observed a few times. V gene TRBV5-6 combines with J gene TRBJ1-3; possible D gene TRBD1, 5 bases. The CDR3 spans 15 residues. CDR1 and CDR2 from the germline V gene are SGHDT and YYEEEE. The V and J ends lost 0 bases and 0 bases respectively, with 7 bases between them. CDR3 sequence: CASSLGQSSGNTIYF. The CDR3 DNA sequence: TGTGCCAGCAGCTTGGGACAGAGCTCTGGAAACACCATATATTTT.